The 3 T cell receptor beta chains presented below share a single source sample, sequenced in a study of T-cell reconstitution after alpha-beta-depleted transplantation in children. Unique molecular identifiers featured in how the TCRbeta library was prepared. One entry per CDR3 protein results from TCRdb running MiXCR on the PCR reads. The profile shows 140,000 to 150,000 distinct CDR3 sequences, around 10% of them singletons. This specimen consisted of PBMCs, mostly from graft donor cells, obtained 180 days after TCRalphabeta/CD19-depleted stem cell transplant. These receptors came from a female patient aged 2 to 10 who had a stem cell transplant for congenital amegakaryocytic thrombocytopenia, so the T cells may come from the graft donor.

This clonotype has ten or more counts. The chain couples TRBV20-1 to TRBJ2-5; D is unclear. CDR1 DFQATT and CDR2 SNEGSKA come from the germline V gene (reference sequence). With 4 bases removed from V and 3 bases from J, the gap between germline ends came to 18 bases. The length of the CDR3 is 15 residues. The DNA for the CDR3 is TGCAGTGCTACGGTCCCGAATTTCTGGAAAGAGACCCAGTACTTC. Translated, it gives CSATVPNFWKETQYF.

The rearrangement links TRBV7-8 to TRBJ1-5, with D perhaps matching TRBD1 (5 bases). V was trimmed by 1 base and J by 2 bases, leaving 9 bases between them. Germline V lookup: CDR1 SGHVS, CDR2 FQNEAQ. This CDR3 spans 15 amino acids. The CDR3, as DNA: TGTGCCAGCAGCTTAGGAACGGGACGCAATCAGCCCCAGCATTTT. Its protein product is CASSLGTGRNQPQHF.

This clonotype has just a few counts. V is TRBV12-3 or TRBV12-4 and J is TRBJ1-5, with D perhaps TRBD1 (6 bases). CDR3 size: 15 residues. The germline V and J ends were trimmed by 1 base and 9 bases, with 16 bases remaining between them. CDR3: CASSLVTGAGRPQHF. CDR3 nucleotides: TGTGCCAGCAGTTTAGTGACAGGCGCAGGGAGGCCCCAGCATTTT.